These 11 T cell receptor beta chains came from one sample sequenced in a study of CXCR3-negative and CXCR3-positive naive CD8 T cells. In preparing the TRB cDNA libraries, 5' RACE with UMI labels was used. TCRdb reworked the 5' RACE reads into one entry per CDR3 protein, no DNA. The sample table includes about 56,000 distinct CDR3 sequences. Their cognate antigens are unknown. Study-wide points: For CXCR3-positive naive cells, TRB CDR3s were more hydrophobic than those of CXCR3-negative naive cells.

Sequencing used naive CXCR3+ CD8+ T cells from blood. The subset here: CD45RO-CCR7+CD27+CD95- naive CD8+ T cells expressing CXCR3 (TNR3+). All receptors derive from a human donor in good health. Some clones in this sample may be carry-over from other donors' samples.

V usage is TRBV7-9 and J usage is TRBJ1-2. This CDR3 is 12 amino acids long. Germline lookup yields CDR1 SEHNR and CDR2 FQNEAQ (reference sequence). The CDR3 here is CASSGEWDGYTF.

CDR3 region: CASSWGGSSYEQYF. The genes are TRBV5-1 and TRBJ2-7. Germline lookup yields CDR1 SGHRS and CDR2 YFSETQ. CDR3 size: 14 residues.

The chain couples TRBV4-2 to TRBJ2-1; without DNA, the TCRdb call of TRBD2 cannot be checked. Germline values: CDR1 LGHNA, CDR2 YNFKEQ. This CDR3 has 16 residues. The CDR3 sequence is CASSHPGLAGQGEQFF.

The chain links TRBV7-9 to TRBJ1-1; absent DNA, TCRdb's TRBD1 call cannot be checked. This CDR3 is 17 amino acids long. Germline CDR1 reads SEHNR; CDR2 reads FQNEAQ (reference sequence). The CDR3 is CASSFSMSRDVNTEAFF.

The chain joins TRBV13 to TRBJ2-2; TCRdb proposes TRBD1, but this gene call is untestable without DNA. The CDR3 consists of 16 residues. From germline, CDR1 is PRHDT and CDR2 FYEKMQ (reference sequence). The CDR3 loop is CASSFSHRGSAGELFF.

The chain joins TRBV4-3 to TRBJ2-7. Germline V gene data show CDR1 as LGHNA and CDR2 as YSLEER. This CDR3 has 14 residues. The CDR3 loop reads CASSQDRWTSEQYF.

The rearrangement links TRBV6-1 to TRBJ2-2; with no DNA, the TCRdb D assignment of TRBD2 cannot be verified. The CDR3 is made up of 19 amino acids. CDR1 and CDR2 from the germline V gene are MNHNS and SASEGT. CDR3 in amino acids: CASSPSAEGLAGGTGELFF.

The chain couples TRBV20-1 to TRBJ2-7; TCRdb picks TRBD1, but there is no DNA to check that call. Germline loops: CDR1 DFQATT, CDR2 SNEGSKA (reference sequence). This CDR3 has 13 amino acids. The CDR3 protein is CSARIGDPYEQYF.

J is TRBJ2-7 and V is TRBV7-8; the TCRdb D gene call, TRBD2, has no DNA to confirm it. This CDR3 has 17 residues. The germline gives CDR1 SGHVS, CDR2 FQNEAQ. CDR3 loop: CASKDARIGTASYEQYF.

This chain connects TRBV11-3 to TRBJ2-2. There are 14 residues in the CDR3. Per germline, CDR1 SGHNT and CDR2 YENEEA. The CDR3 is CASSFSANTGELFF.

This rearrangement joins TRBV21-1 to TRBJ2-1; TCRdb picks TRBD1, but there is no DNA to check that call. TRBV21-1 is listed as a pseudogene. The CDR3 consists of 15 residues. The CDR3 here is CASSPPPGANNEQFF.